This entry concerns a single T cell receptor beta chain. Its matching antigen is unknown. Each CDR3 protein is one row after TCRdb ran MiXCR on the RT-PCR reads. Here the sample spans more than 600,000 distinct CDR3 sequences, approximately 17% being singletons. The source of the sample is a study of response to subunit inactivated influenza vaccine. Study-level points and caveats: The authors proposed limited new T cell recruitment per seasonal influenza vaccination.

V lost 0 bases to trimming and J lost 5 bases; unmatched junction nucleotides: 6. CDR1 is SGDLS and CDR2 is YYNGEE in the germline V gene. The CDR3 contains 15 residues. The V call is TRBV9, the J call TRBJ2-7; TRBD2 matches 9 bases. This sequence was found in a middle-aged man who received an inactivated influenza vaccine. The sample was PBMCs from blood, taken 5 days after vaccination. The CDR3, as DNA: TGTGCCAGCAGCGTAGGAGGCAGCGGGAGGAACGAGCAGTACTTC. Residues: CASSVGGSGRNEQYF.